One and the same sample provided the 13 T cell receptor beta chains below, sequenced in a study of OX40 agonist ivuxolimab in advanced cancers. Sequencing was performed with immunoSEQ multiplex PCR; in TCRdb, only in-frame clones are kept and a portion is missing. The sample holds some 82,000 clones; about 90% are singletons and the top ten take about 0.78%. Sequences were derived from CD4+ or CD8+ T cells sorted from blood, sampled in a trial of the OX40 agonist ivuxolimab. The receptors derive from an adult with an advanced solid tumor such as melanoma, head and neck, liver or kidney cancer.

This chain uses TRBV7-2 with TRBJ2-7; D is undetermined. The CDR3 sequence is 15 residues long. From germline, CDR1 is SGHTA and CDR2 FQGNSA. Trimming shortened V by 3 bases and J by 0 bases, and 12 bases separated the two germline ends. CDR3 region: CASSFSSLSSYEQYF. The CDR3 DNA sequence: TGTGCCAGCAGCTTTTCCAGCCTGAGCTCCTACGAGCAGTACTTC.

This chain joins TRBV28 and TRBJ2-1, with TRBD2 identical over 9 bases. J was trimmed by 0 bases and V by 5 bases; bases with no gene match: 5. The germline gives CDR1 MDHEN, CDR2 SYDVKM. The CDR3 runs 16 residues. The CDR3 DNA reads TGTGCCAGCAGTCGTCCAGCGGGAGGCTCCTACAATGAGCAGTTCTTC. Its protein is CASSRPAGGSYNEQFF.

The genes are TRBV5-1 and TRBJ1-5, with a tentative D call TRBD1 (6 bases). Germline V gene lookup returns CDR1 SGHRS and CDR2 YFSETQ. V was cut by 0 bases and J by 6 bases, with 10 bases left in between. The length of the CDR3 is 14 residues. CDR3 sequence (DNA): TGCGCCAGCAGCTTGGCAGGGGAGGGTCAGCCCCAGCATTTT. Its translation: CASSLAGEGQPQHF.

CDR3 nucleotide sequence: TGTGCCAGCACCGCTCAAGAAAACTATGGCTACACCTTC. This encodes CASTAQENYGYTF. The rearrangement joins TRBV28 to TRBJ1-2; D call uncertain. Germline V gives CDR1 MDHEN, CDR2 SYDVKM. The CDR3 totals 13 residues. V was cut by 7 bases and J by 2 bases, with 11 bases left in between.

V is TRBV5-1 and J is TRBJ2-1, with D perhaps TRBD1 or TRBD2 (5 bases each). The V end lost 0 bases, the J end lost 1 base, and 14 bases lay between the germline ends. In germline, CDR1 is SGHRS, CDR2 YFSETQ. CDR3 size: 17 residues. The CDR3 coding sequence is TGCGCCAGCAGCTTGGTTGGGGGAGCCCCTTCCTACAATGAGCAGTTCTTC. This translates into CASSLVGGAPSYNEQFF.

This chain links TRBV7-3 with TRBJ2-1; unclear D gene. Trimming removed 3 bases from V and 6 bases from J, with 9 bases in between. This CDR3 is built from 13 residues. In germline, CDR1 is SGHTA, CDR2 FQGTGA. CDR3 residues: CASSLIARNEQFF. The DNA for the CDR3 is TGTGCCAGCAGCTTGATAGCTCGCAATGAGCAGTTCTTC. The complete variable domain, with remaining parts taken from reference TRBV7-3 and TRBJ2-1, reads GAGVSQTPSNKVTEKGKYVELRCDPISGHTALYWYRQSLGQGPEFLIYFQGTGAADDSGLPNDRFFAVRPEGSVSTLKIQRTERGDSAVYLCASSLIARNEQFFGPGTRLTVL.

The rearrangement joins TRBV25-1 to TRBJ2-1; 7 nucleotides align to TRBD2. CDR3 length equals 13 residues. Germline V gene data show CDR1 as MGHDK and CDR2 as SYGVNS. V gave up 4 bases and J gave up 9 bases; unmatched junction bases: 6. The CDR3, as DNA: TGTGCCAGCAGTGGGACTAGAAGCACTGAGCAGTTCTTC. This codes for CASSGTRSTEQFF.

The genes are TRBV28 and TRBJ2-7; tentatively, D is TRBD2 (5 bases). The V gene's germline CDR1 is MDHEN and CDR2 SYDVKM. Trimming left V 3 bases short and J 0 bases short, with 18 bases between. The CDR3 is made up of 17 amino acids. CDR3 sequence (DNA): TGTGCCAGCAGTTTGATTGAGGGAGTGCTGGGCTCCTACGAGCAGTACTTC. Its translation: CASSLIEGVLGSYEQYF.

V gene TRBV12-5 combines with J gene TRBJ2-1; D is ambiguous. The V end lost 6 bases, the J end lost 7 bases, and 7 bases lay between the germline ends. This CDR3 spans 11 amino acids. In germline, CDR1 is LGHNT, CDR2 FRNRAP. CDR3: CASGHGNEQFF. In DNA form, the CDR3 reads TGTGCTAGTGGCCATGGGAATGAGCAGTTCTTC.

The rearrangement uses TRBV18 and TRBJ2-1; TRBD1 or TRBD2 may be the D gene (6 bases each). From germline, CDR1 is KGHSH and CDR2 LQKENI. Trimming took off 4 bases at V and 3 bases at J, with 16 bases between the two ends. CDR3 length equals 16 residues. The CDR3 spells CASSQDRGRNYNEQFF. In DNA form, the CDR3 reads TGTGCCAGCTCACAGGACCGGGGGCGAAACTACAATGAGCAGTTCTTC. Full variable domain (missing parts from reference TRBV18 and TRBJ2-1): NAGVMQNPRHLVRRRGQEARLRCSPMKGHSHVYWYRQLPEEGLKFMVYLQKENIIDESGMPKERFSAEFPKEGPSILRIQQVVRGDSAAYFCASSQDRGRNYNEQFFGPGTRLTVL.

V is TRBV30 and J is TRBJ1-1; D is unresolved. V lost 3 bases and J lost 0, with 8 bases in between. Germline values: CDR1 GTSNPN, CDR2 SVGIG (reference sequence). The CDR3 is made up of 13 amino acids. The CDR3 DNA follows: TGTGCCTGGAGGCAAAGCATGAACACTGAAGCTTTCTTT. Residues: CAWRQSMNTEAFF.

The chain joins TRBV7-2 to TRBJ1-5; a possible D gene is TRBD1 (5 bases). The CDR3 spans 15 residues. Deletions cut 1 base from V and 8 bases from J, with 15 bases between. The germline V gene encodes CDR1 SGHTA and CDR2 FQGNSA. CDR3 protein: CASSLGGRRGEPQHF. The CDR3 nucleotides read TGTGCCAGCAGCTTAGGTGGAAGGAGGGGTGAGCCCCAGCATTTT.

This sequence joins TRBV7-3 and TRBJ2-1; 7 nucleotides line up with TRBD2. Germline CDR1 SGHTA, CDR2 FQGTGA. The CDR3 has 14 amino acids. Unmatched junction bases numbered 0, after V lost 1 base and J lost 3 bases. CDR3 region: CASSLRGGYNEQFF. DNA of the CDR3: TGTGCCAGCAGCTTAAGGGGGGGCTACAATGAGCAGTTCTTC.